The T cell receptor beta chain under discussion was sequenced for a study of blood T cell repertoires in COVID-19. Study as a whole: Samples representing acute and convalescent COVID-19 were sourced from the United States, Italy and Spain. PBMCs, B-cell-depleted T cells, or T cells provided the cDNA or gDNA that made up the material.

The V and J ends lost 5 bases and 5 bases respectively, with 15 bases between them. The CDR3 is 14 residues long. Germline lookup yields CDR1 SGHTA and CDR2 FQGNSA. Original handling: Estimates of nucleated cell counts were drawn from the amplification of reference gene primers. Only in-frame clones appear in the TCRdb table, and some are missing; sequencing was by immunoSEQ multiplex PCR. The D gene and trimming were derived from the DNA, and the V and J assignments and clone size from that table. Of some 150,000 clones listed, roughly 87% are singletons. The receptor comes from a woman aged 45-65 years with acute or convalescent COVID-19. Sequenced: peripheral blood. The chain has TRBV7-2 and TRBJ1-1; tentatively, D is TRBD1 (5 bases). The CDR3 DNA reads as TGTGCCAGCAGCGTTAGGGCGGGGGGGACTGAAGCTTTCTTT. This codes for CASSVRAGGTEAFF.